This TCR beta chain was identified in a study of cytomegalovirus exposure and HLA in healthy donors. Study overall: Of several hundred genotyped donors, around 84% clustered with self-reported Caucasian donors.

This clone was seen a few times. The antigen remains unidentified. The study's findings and limits: Clonal expansion was found to be greater in HLA-associated TCR beta chains than in equally common others in a later analysis. Cytomegalovirus-associated TCR beta chains were listed, numbering under 200.

Germline V gene sequence: CDR1 SGHKS, CDR2 YYEKEE (reference sequence). The J segment lost 10 bases and the V segment lost 3 bases, leaving 6 bases of the junction unmatched. The CDR3 totals 13 residues. PCR employed 60 Vbeta and 13 Jbeta primers. Generated by immunoSEQ multiplex PCR, the TCRdb table keeps only in-frame clones and is missing some. The repertoire holds 13,000 to 15,000 clones, with less than 75% as singletons. The TCR sequence derives from a woman between 50 and 59 years old in good health and CMV-seropositive. The sequenced sample consisted of PBMCs. This chain links TRBV5-5 with TRBJ1-4, with TRBD1 identical over 7 bases. The CDR3 reads CASSSGQEGKLFF. In DNA form, the CDR3 reads TGTGCCAGCAGCTCCGGACAGGAAGGAAAACTGTTTTTT.